The T cell receptor beta chain under discussion was sequenced for a study of T cells after yellow fever vaccination. In the study overall: Where fractions had low cell numbers, libraries were prepared from them with the SMART-Seq v4 Ultra Low Input RNA kit.

The V and J ends lost 4 bases and 1 base respectively, with 18 bases between them. Germline V lookup: CDR1 LGHNA, CDR2 YNFKEQ. CDR3 length equals 17 residues. Study-level points and caveats: Primary-vaccination clones mostly resurfaced post-booster (around 95% CD4, just under 90% CD8).

This clonotype was counted many times. TCR cDNA was made by 5'RACE template switching, adding a universal primer site and UMIs. TCRdb redid the calling of the 5' RACE reads with MiXCR, one entry per CDR3 protein. The repertoire consists of 42,000 or so distinct CDR3 sequences, with about 6.8% occurring once and the leading ten covering around 16%. This sequence joins TRBV4-2 and TRBJ2-3; D tentatively fits TRBD1 or TRBD2 (6 bases each). This TCR derives from a man aged 30 to 39 who received the YFV17D yellow fever vaccine. This material consisted of CD8+ T cells not binding an NS4B(214-222) dextramer, sorted from PBMCs, taken 45 days after the yellow fever booster vaccination. The CDR3: CASSPLGGDKGTDTQYF. The CDR3 DNA reads as TGTGCCAGCAGCCCCCTAGGAGGGGACAAAGGCACAGATACGCAGTATTTT.